This TCR beta chain was sequenced during a study of cytomegalovirus exposure and HLA in healthy donors. It was with 60 Vbeta and 13 Jbeta primers that the PCR ran. Measured with immunoSEQ multiplex PCR; TCRdb has only the in-frame clones, and not every one. Seen here are tens of thousands of clones, roughly 80% observed once, and the top ten hold roughly 1.3%. Sequencing input: PBMCs. The TCR sequence derives from a girl aged 2 to 10 in good health and CMV-seropositive.

Here the CDR3 reads CASSNRVVTGANVLTF. In DNA form, the CDR3 reads TGTGCCAGCAGTAACAGGGTAGTAACTGGGGCCAACGTCCTGACTTTC. J is TRBJ2-6 and V is TRBV28, with D maybe TRBD1 (6 bases). Germline CDR1 reads MDHEN; CDR2 reads SYDVKM. The CDR3 runs 16 residues. The V end lost 5 bases, the J end lost 2 bases, and 13 bases lay between the germline ends.